This T cell receptor (beta chain) comes out of a study of blood T cell repertoires in COVID-19 (dated by TCRdb to the early 2020s). For the wider study: Samples covering the acute and convalescent phases of COVID-19 were provided by collaborators in the United States, Italy and Spain. The samples were drawn from the first 160 participants of the ongoing ImmuneRACE study and from 1,254 subjects provided by 6 global collaborators. The repertoires were released in a freely available public database meant as a resource for research on the immune response to SARS-CoV-2. A de-identified subject ID, COVID-19 status, age in years and sex were almost always included in the sample metadata. Deeply sampled blood TCRbeta repertoires from subjects exposed to, actively infected with, or recovered from COVID-19 were included in the dataset. The prospective study material was composed of cDNA or gDNA derived from T cells, B-cell-depleted T cells, or PBMCs. HLA class I and class II types, where available, came from metadata supplied by the sample provider rather than from assay-based typing. General findings and caveats noted by the study authors: The amount of clinical and demographic metadata varied by source and participant and was provided uncurated.

Participants in the prospective study were aged roughly 18 to 95 years, lived in about two dozen United States geographic areas, and enrolled through a virtual design. In the prospective study, participants were assigned to cohorts based on the clinical history participants reported in a screening survey and a study questionnaire. ImmuneRACE Cohort 3 recovered participants were defined by two consecutive negative NP/OP PCR tests, healthcare professional clearance, or symptom resolution. Each participant in the prospective study had whole blood, serum and a nasopharyngeal or oropharyngeal swab collected by mobile phlebotomists. Over an approximately 2-month period, participants in the prospective study had the option of providing additional blood draws and questionnaires. Prospective study blood samples were shipped either frozen or at room temperature before DNA extraction. Details on this clone: Its antigen is currently not known. Qualities for individual bases were not recorded, and no much larger clone is one base off.

V is cut by 0 bases and J by 7 bases, and the space between the germline ends is 4 bases. CDR1 and CDR2 are read off the germline V gene as SGHAT and FQNNGV. Measured from the cysteine to the phenylalanine, the CDR3 is 13 residues long. Of all the DNA, just the CDR3 is kept, 39 bases in frame from base 1. The immunoSEQ Assay, a bias-controlled multiplex PCR, was used to amplify TCRbeta CDR3 regions from genomic DNA. The paper's data handling went like this. Nucleated cell counts per sample were estimated from amplification of reference gene primers within the assay. To quantify the absolute abundance of each unique TCRbeta CDR3 rearrangement, sequence reads were collapsed and filtered. For each sample, productive Simpson clonality was calculated by taking the square root of Simpson's diversity index across productive rearrangements. TCRdb took this table from immuneACCESS and kept in-frame rearrangements with V and J called. Such tables lack part of the clones; where checked against another copy, unresolved V genes explain under half of the gap, and the rest is unexplained. That table supplies the V and J calls and clone size; D and trimming were determined from the DNA. This sample holds approximately 210,000 clones; approximately 82% were observed only once. The ten largest account for about 15% of the sample.

The chain employs TRBV11-2 and TRBJ1-6; the D gene assignment is ambiguous. This clonotype was sampled from a man aged 35-49 years who had recovered from COVID-19. Sequenced sample: PBMCs or T cells enriched from blood (not recorded which). The nucleotides are TGTGCCAGCAGCTTAGAGCGGAATTCACCCCTCCACTTT. The translation is CASSLERNSPLHF.